The 2 T cell receptor beta chains presented below share a single source sample, sequenced in a study of spatial heterogeneity in lung cancer (dated by TCRdb to the late 2010s). Libraries were built with 5' RACE. The reads were generated on a NextSeq 500. The raw public reads went through TCRdb reprocessing: fastp at Q25, MiXCR clone calling, in-frame beta chains kept. Each record represents a unique CDR3 protein, reported with the most common genes and DNA among its rows. The sample records around 12,000 distinct CDR3 sequences, 6.6% of which are singletons. 3.4% of the sample lies in the top ten. Their specific antigens are unknown. The meaning of the sample's time point label: sample taken at primary tumor resection. Broader findings and caveats from the paper: The tumor nonsynonymous mutation count correlated with the number of expanded alpha and beta TCRs within the tumor.

The starting material was lung tumor tissue, obtained at surgery. These receptors were obtained from a female donor with early-stage non-small cell lung cancer.

The sample holds many counts of this clonotype. J is TRBJ2-7 and V is TRBV5-4; 9 nucleotides line up with TRBD1. J lost 2 bases, V lost 4 bases, and 4 bases had no gene match. The germline V gene has CDR1 SGHNT and CDR2 YYREEE (reference sequence). The CDR3 spans 14 residues. The CDR3 bases are TGTGCCAGCAGCACCGGGACAGGGCCCTACGAGCAGTACTTC. Its translation is CASSTGTGPYEQYF.

The CDR3 spells CASRTQGSSYEQYF. The CDR3 DNA follows: TGTGCCAGCAGGACACAGGGGAGCTCCTACGAGCAGTACTTC. V gene TRBV11-2 combines with J gene TRBJ2-7, with 7 bases identical to TRBD1. This CDR3 spans 14 amino acids. After removal of 6 bases from V and 0 bases from J, the junction contained 5 bases not matched to a gene. Germline CDR1 reads SGHAT; CDR2 reads FQNNGV.